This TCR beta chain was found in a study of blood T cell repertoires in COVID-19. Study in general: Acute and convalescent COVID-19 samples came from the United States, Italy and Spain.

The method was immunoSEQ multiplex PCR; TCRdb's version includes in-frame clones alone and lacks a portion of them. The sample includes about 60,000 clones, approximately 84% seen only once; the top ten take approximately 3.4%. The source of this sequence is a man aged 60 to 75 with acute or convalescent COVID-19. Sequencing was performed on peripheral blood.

This CDR3 reads CASSPGTGPYEQYF. Written as DNA, the CDR3 is TGTGCCAGCAGTCCCGGGACAGGGCCCTACGAGCAGTACTTC. The chain couples TRBV7-3 to TRBJ2-7; the match to TRBD1 covers 9 bases. Germline-derived CDR1 and CDR2 are SGHTA and FQGTGA. The CDR3 consists of 14 residues. Trimming at V came to 6 bases and at J to 2 bases, leaving 5 bases not matched to a gene.